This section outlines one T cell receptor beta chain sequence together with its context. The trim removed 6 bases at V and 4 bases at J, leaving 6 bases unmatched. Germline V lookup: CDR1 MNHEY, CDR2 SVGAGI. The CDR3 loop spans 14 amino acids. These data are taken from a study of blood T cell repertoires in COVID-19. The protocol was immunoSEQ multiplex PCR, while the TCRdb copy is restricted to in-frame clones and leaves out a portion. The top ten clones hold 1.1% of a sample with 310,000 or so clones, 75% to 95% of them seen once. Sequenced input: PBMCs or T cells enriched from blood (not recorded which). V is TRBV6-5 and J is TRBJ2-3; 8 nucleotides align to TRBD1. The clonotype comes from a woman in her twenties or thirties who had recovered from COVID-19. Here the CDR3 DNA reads TGTGCCAGCAGGTGGACAGGGCGGGCAGATACGCAGTATTTT. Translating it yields CASRWTGRADTQYF.